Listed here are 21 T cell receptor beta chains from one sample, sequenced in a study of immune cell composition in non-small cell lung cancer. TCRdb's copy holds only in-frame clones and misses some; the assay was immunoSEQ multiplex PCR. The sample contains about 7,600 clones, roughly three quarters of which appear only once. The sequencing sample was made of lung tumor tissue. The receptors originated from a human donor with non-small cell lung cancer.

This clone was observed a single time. CDR3 coding DNA: TGTGCCAGCTCTCGGAACTCGGGGCGACAGGACCTCTGGGGCTACACCTTC. This translates into CASSRNSGRQDLWGYTF. V usage is TRBV18 and J usage is TRBJ1-2; a possible D gene is TRBD1 (6 bases). CDR1 and CDR2 (germline): KGHSH, LQKENI. Trimming stripped 6 bases from V and 8 bases from J, with 28 bases between. The CDR3 runs 17 residues.

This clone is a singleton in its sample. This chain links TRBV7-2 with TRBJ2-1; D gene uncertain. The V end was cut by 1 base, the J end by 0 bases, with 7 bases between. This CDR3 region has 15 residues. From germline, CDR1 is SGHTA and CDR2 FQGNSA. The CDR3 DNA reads TGTGCCAGCAGCTTAGAGGGAAGCTCCTACAATGAGCAGTTCTTC. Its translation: CASSLEGSSYNEQFF.

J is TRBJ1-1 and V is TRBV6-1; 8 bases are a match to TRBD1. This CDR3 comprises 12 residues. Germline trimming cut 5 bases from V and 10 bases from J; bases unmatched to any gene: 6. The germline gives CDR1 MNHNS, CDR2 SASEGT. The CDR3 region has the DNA TGTGCCAGCAGTTATTCCGGGACAGGAGCTTTCTTT. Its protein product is CASSYSGTGAFF.

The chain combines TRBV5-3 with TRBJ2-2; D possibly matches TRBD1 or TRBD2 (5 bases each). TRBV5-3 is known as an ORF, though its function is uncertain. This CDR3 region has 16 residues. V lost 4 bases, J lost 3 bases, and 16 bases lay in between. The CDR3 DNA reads TGTGCCAGAAGCCCTCACCGCAGGGACGACACCGGGGAGCTGTTTTTT. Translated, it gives CARSPHRRDDTGELFF.

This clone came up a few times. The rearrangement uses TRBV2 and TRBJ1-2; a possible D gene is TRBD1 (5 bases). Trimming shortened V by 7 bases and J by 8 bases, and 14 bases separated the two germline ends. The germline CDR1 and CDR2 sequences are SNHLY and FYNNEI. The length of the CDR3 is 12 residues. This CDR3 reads CASMVGESGYTF. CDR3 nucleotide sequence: TGTGCCAGCATGGTAGGGGAAAGCGGCTACACCTTC. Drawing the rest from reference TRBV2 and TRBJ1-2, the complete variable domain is EPEVTQTPSHQVTQMGQEVILRCVPISNHLYFYWYRQILGQKVEFLVSFYNNEISEKSEIFDDQFSVERPDGSNFTLKIRSTKLEDSAMYFCASMVGESGYTFGSGTRLTVV.

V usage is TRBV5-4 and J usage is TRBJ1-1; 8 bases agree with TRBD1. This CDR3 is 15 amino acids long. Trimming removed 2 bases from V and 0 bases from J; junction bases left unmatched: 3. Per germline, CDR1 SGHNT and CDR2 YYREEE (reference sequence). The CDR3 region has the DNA TGTGCCAGCAGCTTAGGGACAGGCTTGAACACTGAAGCTTTCTTT. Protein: CASSLGTGLNTEAFF. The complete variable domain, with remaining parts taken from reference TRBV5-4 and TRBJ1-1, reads ETGVTQSPTHLIKTRGQQVTLRCSSQSGHNTVSWYQQALGQGPQFIFQYYREEENGRGNFPPRFSGLQFPNYSSELNVNALELDDSALYLCASSLGTGLNTEAFFGQGTRLTVV.

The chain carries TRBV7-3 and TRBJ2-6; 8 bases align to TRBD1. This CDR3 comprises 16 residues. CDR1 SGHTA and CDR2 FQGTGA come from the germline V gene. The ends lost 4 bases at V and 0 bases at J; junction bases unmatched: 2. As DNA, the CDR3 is TGTGCCAGCAGCTGGACAGGGAGCTCTGGGGCCAACGTCCTGACTTTC. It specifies CASSWTGSSGANVLTF.

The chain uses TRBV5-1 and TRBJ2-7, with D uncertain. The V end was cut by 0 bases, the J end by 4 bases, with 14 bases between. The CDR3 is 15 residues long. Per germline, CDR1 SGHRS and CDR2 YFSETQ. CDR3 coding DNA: TGCGCCAGCAGCTTGGGAACAGCAGGCTTGTACGAGCAGTACTTC. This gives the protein CASSLGTAGLYEQYF.

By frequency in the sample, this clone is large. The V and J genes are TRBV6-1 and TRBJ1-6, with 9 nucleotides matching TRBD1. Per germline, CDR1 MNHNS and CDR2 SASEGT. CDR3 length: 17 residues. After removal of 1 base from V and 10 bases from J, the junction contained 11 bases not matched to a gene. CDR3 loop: CASSEGGQGLGESPLHF. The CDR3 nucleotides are TGTGCCAGCAGTGAAGGAGGACAGGGGCTGGGAGAATCACCCCTCCACTTT.

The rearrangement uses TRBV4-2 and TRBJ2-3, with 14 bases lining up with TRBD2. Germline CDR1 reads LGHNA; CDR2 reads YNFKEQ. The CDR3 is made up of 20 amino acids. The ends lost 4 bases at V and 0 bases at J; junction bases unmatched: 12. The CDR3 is CASSPAGTSGGLGSTDTQYF. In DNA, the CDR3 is TGTGCCAGCAGCCCCGCCGGGACTAGCGGGGGTTTGGGAAGCACAGATACGCAGTATTTT.

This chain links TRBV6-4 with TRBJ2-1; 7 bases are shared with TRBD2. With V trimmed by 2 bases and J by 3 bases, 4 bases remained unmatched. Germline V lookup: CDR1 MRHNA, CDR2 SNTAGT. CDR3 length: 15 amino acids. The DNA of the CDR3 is TGTGCCAGCAGTGACCGGGCGGGGGACTACAATGAGCAGTTCTTC. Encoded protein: CASSDRAGDYNEQFF.

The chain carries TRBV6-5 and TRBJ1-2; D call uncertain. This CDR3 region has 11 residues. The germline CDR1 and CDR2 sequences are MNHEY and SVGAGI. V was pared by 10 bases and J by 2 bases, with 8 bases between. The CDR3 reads CANCRNYGYTF. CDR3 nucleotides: TGTGCCAACTGCAGAAACTATGGCTACACCTTC.

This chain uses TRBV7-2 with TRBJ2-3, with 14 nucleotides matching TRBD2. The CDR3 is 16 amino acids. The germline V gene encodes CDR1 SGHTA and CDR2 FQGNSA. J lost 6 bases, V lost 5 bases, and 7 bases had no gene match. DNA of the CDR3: TGTGCCAGCAGCCAGGGACTAGCGGGGGATCGGGATACGCAGTATTTT. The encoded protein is CASSQGLAGDRDTQYF.

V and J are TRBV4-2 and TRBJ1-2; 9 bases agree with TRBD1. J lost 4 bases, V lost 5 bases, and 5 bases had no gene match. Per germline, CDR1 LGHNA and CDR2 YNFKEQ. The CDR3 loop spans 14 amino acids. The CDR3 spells CASSLGTGSYGYTF. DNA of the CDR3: TGTGCCAGCAGCTTGGGGACAGGGAGCTATGGCTACACCTTC.

The CDR3 DNA is TGCGCCAGCAGCTTGGGCGTCACTTACTACGAGCAGTACTTC. This gives the protein CASSLGVTYYEQYF. J is TRBJ2-7 and V is TRBV5-1; D call uncertain. The CDR3 extends over 14 amino acids. CDR1 and CDR2 from the germline V gene are SGHRS and YFSETQ. V was clipped by 0 bases and J by 3 bases, with 10 bases between them.

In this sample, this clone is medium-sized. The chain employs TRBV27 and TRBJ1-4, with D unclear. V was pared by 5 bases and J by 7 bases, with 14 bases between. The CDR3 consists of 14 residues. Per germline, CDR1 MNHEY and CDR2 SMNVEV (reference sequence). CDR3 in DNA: TGTGCCAGCAGTCGGGCGGCGGTAGGTGAAAAACTGTTTTTT. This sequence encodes CASSRAAVGEKLFF.

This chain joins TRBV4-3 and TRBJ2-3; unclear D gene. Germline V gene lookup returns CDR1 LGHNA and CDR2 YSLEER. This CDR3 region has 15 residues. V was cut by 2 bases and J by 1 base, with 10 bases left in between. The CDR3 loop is CASSQSRQRTDTQYF. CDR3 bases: TGCGCCAGCAGCCAAAGCCGACAACGCACAGATACGCAGTATTTT.

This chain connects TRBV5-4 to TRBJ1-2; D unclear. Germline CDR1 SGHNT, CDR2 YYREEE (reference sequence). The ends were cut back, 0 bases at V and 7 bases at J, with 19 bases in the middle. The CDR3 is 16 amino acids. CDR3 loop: CASSLAEVRSSRGYTF. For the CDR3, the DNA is TGTGCCAGCAGCTTGGCCGAGGTCCGTTCCTCGCGTGGCTACACCTTC.

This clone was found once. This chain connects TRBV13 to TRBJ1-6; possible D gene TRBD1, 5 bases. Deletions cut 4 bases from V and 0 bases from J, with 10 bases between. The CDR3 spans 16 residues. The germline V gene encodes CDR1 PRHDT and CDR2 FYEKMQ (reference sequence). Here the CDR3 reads CASSSSGSSYNSPLHF. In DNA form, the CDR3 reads TGTGCCAGCAGCTCTTCAGGGAGCTCCTATAATTCACCCCTCCACTTT.

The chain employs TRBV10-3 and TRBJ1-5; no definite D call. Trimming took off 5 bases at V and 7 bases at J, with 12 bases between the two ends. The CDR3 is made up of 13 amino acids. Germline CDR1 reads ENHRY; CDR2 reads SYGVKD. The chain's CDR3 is CAISPGLGQPQHF. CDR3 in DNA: TGTGCCATCAGTCCGGGCCTAGGGCAGCCCCAGCATTTT.

Written as DNA, the CDR3 is TGTGCCAGCAATAGTGTGGGACAGGGAGACTATGGCTACACCTTC. Protein product: CASNSVGQGDYGYTF. This sequence joins TRBV6-5 and TRBJ1-2; 9 nucleotides agree with TRBD1. V lost 7 bases and J lost 3; bases outside the gene matches: 9. CDR1 is MNHEY and CDR2 is SVGAGI in the germline V gene. The CDR3 is 15 residues long.